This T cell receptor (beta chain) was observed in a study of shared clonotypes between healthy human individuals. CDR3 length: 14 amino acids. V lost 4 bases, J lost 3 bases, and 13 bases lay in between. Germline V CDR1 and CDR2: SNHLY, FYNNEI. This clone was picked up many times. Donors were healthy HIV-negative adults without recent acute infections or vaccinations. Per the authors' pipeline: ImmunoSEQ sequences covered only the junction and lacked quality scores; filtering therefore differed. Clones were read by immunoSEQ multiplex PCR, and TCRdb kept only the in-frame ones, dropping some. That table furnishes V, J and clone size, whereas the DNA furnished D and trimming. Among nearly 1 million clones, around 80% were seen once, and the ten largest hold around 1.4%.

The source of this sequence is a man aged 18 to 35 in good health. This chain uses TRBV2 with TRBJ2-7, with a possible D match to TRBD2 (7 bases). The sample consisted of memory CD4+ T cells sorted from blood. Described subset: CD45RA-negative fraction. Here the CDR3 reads CASSVPGGLYEQYF. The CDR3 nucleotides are TGTGCCAGCAGTGTTCCCGGGGGGCTCTACGAGCAGTACTTC.